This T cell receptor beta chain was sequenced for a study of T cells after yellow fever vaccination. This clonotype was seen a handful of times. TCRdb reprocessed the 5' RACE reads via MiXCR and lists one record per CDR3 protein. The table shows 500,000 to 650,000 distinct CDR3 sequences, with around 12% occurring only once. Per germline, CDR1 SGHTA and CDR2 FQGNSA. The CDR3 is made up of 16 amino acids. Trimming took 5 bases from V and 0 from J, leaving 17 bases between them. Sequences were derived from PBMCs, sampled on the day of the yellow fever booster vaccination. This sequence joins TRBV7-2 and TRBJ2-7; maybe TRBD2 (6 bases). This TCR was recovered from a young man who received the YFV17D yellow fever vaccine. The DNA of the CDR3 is TGTGCCAGCAGCCCCCCTAGCGCCCTTCTCTCCTACGAGCAGTACTTC. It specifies CASSPPSALLSYEQYF.